Listed below are T cell receptor beta chains from one sample, sequenced in a study of lymphopenia after photon versus proton radiotherapy. The method was immunoSEQ multiplex PCR; TCRdb's version includes in-frame clones alone and lacks a portion of them. The data contain 150,000 to 200,000 clones, roughly nine tenths of them seen just once; the ten biggest clones take up about 4.7%. The material was peripheral blood, obtained from a patient treated with photon-based radiotherapy. The receptors stem from a man aged 50 to 59 with gastric cancer. The CDR3 runs from the conserved cysteine through the conserved F or W. A D gene is named only where the DNA matches it firmly. Some rows mark clone size as missing; the rest say once, few, many or name a class of expanded clone.

cdr3_aa cdr3_nt j_call v_call clone_size d_call
CASSGRGWTEAFF TGTGCCAGCAGTGGTCGGGGGTGGACTGAAGCTTTCTTT TRBJ1-1 TRBV2 NA NA
CATADSSNQPQHF TGTGCCACCGCTGACAGTAGCAATCAGCCCCAGCATTTT TRBJ1-5 TRBV19 NA NA
CASSLGRTFTDTQYF TGCGCCAGCAGCTTGGGACGGACATTCACAGATACGCAGTATTTT TRBJ2-3 TRBV5-1 once NA
CASSFWSDNEQFF TGTGCCAGCAGCTTTTGGTCGGACAATGAGCAGTTCTTC TRBJ2-1 TRBV7-9 NA NA
CASTSDMPSVLTF TGCGCCAGCACGTCGGACATGCCCAGCGTCCTGACTTTC TRBJ2-6 TRBV5-1 NA NA
CASSIEQGLSYEQYF TGTGCCAGTAGTATAGAACAGGGGCTCTCCTACGAGCAGTACTTC TRBJ2-7 TRBV19 NA TRBD1
CASSPTRGEYEQFF TGCGCCAGCAGCCCTACCCGGGGCGAATATGAGCAGTTCTTC TRBJ2-1 TRBV5-1 NA NA
CASSGTGASGPTDTQYF TGCGCCAGCAGTGGGACAGGGGCTAGCGGACCCACAGATACGCAGTATTTT TRBJ2-3 TRBV10-1 NA TRBD1
CASSPGAGAYEQYF TGTGCCAGCAGCCCAGGGGCTGGGGCCTACGAGCAGTACTTC TRBJ2-7 TRBV11-3 NA NA
CASSGDRYAFF TGTGCCAGCAGTGGGGACAGGTACGCTTTCTTT TRBJ1-1 TRBV6-5 NA TRBD1
CASSLGTQSNQPQHF TGTGCCAGCAGCTTGGGGACCCAGAGCAATCAGCCCCAGCATTTT TRBJ1-5 TRBV5-8 once NA
CSALSFTGNTEAFF TGCAGCGCCCTCTCCTTCACAGGGAACACTGAAGCTTTCTTT TRBJ1-1 TRBV29-1 NA NA
CASGQPTGSGANVLTF TGTGCCAGCGGCCAACCTACAGGCTCTGGGGCCAACGTCCTGACTTTC TRBJ2-6 TRBV28 NA NA
CASSLETGRAEQYF TGTGCCAGCAGCTTAGAGACAGGGAGGGCTGAGCAGTACTTC TRBJ2-7 TRBV7-2 NA NA
CASRSRGLLYNEQFF TGTGCCAGCAGGTCCAGGGGACTACTTTACAATGAGCAGTTCTTC TRBJ2-1 TRBV27 NA NA
CASSGHRDRVVNEQFF TGTGCCAGCAGTGGGCACCGGGACAGGGTGGTCAATGAGCAGTTCTTC TRBJ2-1 TRBV2 NA TRBD1
CASSQGNTGELFF TGTGCCAGCTCGCAGGGGAACACCGGGGAGCTGTTTTTT TRBJ2-2 TRBV2 NA NA
CASSRGQPEAFF TGTGCCAGCAGCCGTGGACAGCCTGAAGCTTTCTTT TRBJ1-1 TRBV7-8 NA NA
CASSSRSYEQYF TGCGCCAGCAGCTCACGATCCTACGAGCAGTACTTC TRBJ2-7 TRBV5-1 few NA
CASSISTDTQYF TGTGCCAGCAGCATAAGCACAGATACGCAGTATTTT TRBJ2-3 TRBV5-4 NA NA
CASSPVTGSNYGYTF TGTGCCAGCTCACCAGTGACAGGATCTAACTATGGCTACACCTTC TRBJ1-2 TRBV18 NA NA
CASGLGQSYGYTF TGCGCCAGCGGTCTGGGACAGAGCTATGGCTACACCTTC TRBJ1-2 TRBV5-1 NA TRBD1
CASSLLGQGPYEQYF TGTGCCAGCAGTTTATTGGGACAGGGGCCCTACGAGCAGTACTTC TRBJ2-7 TRBV28 NA TRBD1
CAWSGGTEAFFSSGNTIYF TGTGCCTGGAGTGGAGGGACGGAGGCCTTCTTTAGCTCTGGAAACACCATATATTTT TRBJ1-3 TRBV30 NA NA
CAWNGGQGAGELFF TGTGCCTGGAACGGCGGACAGGGGGCCGGGGAGCTGTTTTTT TRBJ2-2 TRBV30 NA TRBD1
CASSSPGVLPYEQYF TGTGCCAGTAGTTCCCCAGGGGTCCTTCCCTACGAGCAGTACTTC TRBJ2-7 TRBV19 NA NA
CASSPDPRETQYF TGTGCCAGCAGCCCCGACCCGAGGGAGACCCAGTACTTC TRBJ2-5 TRBV6-6 NA NA
CATRVGTANTGELFF TGTGCCACCAGAGTCGGGACCGCGAACACCGGGGAGCTGTTTTTT TRBJ2-2 TRBV15 NA NA
CASSIGWGETQYF TGTGCCAGTAGTATAGGTTGGGGAGAGACCCAGTACTTC TRBJ2-5 TRBV19 NA NA
CASSPRISSTSDGYTF TGTGCCAGCAGCCCCCGGATATCGTCAACTTCGGATGGCTACACCTTC TRBJ1-2 TRBV5-6 NA NA
CASSISKTGNTGELFF TGTGCCAGTAGTATAAGCAAGACAGGGAACACCGGGGAGCTGTTTTTT TRBJ2-2 TRBV19 few NA
CAWSAETSGGYTDTQYF TGTGCCTGGAGTGCCGAGACTAGCGGGGGCTACACAGATACGCAGTATTTT TRBJ2-3 TRBV30 NA TRBD2
CASSSDRGLWKGYGYTF TGCGCCAGCAGCTCGGACAGGGGTTTATGGAAGGGGTATGGCTACACCTTC TRBJ1-2 TRBV5-1 NA TRBD1
CASRLVGPRSGRAGGDTQYF TGCGCCAGCCGTTTGGTGGGGCCAAGGAGCGGGAGGGCCGGGGGAGATACGCAGTATTTT TRBJ2-3 TRBV4-1 NA TRBD2
CAISGTSGIEDTQYF TGTGCCATCAGTGGGACTAGCGGGATTGAAGATACGCAGTATTTT TRBJ2-3 TRBV10-3 NA TRBD2
CASSVEDGRAGETQYF TGTGCCAGCAGCGTAGAGGACGGGAGGGCCGGGGAGACCCAGTACTTC TRBJ2-5 TRBV9 NA TRBD2
CASSYGISYEQYF TGTGCCAGTAGTTACGGGATCTCCTACGAGCAGTACTTC TRBJ2-7 TRBV19 NA NA
CASSVGGTLSSYEQYF TGTGCCAGCAGCGTAGGGGGGACACTAAGCTCCTACGAGCAGTACTTC TRBJ2-7 TRBV7-2 NA NA
CASSQGGGANTGELFF TGCGCCAGCAGCCAAGGGGGGGGCGCGAACACCGGGGAGCTGTTTTTT TRBJ2-2 TRBV4-1 NA NA
CASSTGRGGRNTEAFF TGCGCCAGCAGCACCGGGCGGGGCGGGAGGAACACTGAAGCTTTCTTT TRBJ1-1 TRBV4-3 NA NA
CASSNSKNIQYF TGTGCCAGCAGTAATAGTAAAAACATTCAGTACTTC TRBJ2-4 TRBV27 NA NA
CASRGGTGEADTF TGTGCCAGCAGGGGCGGTACCGGGGAGGCTGACACCTTC TRBJ1-2 TRBV2 NA NA
CASSLVGGRVNTEAFF TGTGCCAGCAGCTTAGTAGGGGGCCGGGTGAACACTGAAGCTTTCTTT TRBJ1-1 TRBV11-3 NA TRBD1
CASSSRLDGGYGYTF TGTGCCAGCAGCTCCCGGCTGGACGGGGGTTATGGCTACACCTTC TRBJ1-2 TRBV7-9 NA NA
CASSPGQGDHSNQPQHF TGTGCCAGCAGCCCGGGACAGGGGGACCATAGCAATCAGCCCCAGCATTTT TRBJ1-5 TRBV28 NA TRBD1
CASSLVGRANIQYF TGCGCCAGCAGCTTGGTCGGCAGGGCAAACATTCAGTACTTC TRBJ2-4 TRBV5-1 NA NA
CASSLRGDGGNTIYF TGTGCCAGCAGTTTAAGGGGGGATGGAGGAAACACCATATATTTT TRBJ1-3 TRBV28 NA NA
CASSVGTAQYGNIQYF TGTGCCAGCAGCGTAGGGACAGCTCAGTACGGAAACATTCAGTACTTC TRBJ2-4 TRBV2 few TRBD1
CASRPQGADGYTF TGTGCCAGCAGGCCACAGGGGGCTGATGGCTACACCTTC TRBJ1-2 TRBV2 NA TRBD1
CASSTGGTSYGYTF TGTGCCAGCAGTACAGGGGGCACCTCCTATGGCTACACCTTC TRBJ1-2 TRBV6-5 NA TRBD1
CSVQRVSDGYTF TGCAGCGTACAAAGGGTCTCGGATGGCTACACCTTC TRBJ1-2 TRBV29-1 NA NA
CASSLGLAGGRRYNEQFF TGCGCCAGCAGCCTGGGACTAGCGGGAGGGAGGAGGTACAATGAGCAGTTCTTC TRBJ2-1 TRBV5-1 once TRBD2
CASSFAGGTNTGELFF TGTGCCAGCAGCTTTGCGGGAGGAACGAACACCGGGGAGCTGTTTTTT TRBJ2-2 TRBV11-3 NA TRBD2